Listed here are 32 T cell receptor beta chains from one sample, sequenced in a study of blood T cell repertoires in COVID-19. Some clones are missing from TCRdb's copy, which holds only in-frame ones; the method was immunoSEQ multiplex PCR. The table records 250,000 or so clones, around nine tenths of them present only once. The material sequenced was peripheral blood. Source of these receptors: a middle-aged man with active or convalescent COVID-19.

The CDR3 DNA reads TGTGCCAGCAGTTCCCCCATAGAAGAGACCCAGTACTTC. Protein: CASSSPIEETQYF. The J gene is TRBJ2-5, the V gene TRBV6-5, with D unresolved. V lost 4 bases and J lost 3, with 9 bases in between. Germline V gives CDR1 MNHEY, CDR2 SVGAGI. The CDR3 has 13 residues.

With regard to this clone: Other DNA sequences in the same sample also yield this CDR3. The rearrangement joins TRBV7-3 to TRBJ2-1, with D tentatively TRBD1 (6 bases). V dropped 3 bases and J dropped 4 bases, with 13 bases sitting between them. The CDR3 covers 15 residues. CDR1 is SGHTA and CDR2 is FQGTGA in the germline V gene. The CDR3 region is CASSFGQGSYNEQFF. The CDR3 bases are TGTGCCAGCAGCTTTGGGCAGGGGTCGTACAATGAGCAGTTCTTC. Complete variable domain (other parts from reference TRBV7-3 and TRBJ2-1): GAGVSQTPSNKVTEKGKYVELRCDPISGHTALYWYRQSLGQGPEFLIYFQGTGAADDSGLPNDRFFAVRPEGSVSTLKIQRTERGDSAVYLCASSFGQGSYNEQFFGPGTRLTVL.

The chain carries TRBV18 and TRBJ2-7, with a possible D match to TRBD2 (6 bases). In germline, CDR1 is KGHSH, CDR2 LQKENI. V lost 2 bases, J lost 0 bases, and 11 bases lay in between. This CDR3 is built from 15 residues. Written as DNA, the CDR3 is TGTGCCAGCTCACCAGGCGGGACGGACTCCTACGAGCAGTACTTC. Protein: CASSPGGTDSYEQYF.

This chain connects TRBV4-1 to TRBJ2-1; 8 bases are a match to TRBD2. This CDR3 is built from 15 residues. The trim removed 6 bases at V and 5 bases at J, leaving 9 bases unmatched. CDR1 is MGHRA, CDR2 YSYEKL, per germline. The CDR3 coding sequence is TGCGCCAGCAGGGTGAGCGGGGGTAGTAACAATGAGCAGTTCTTC. It specifies CASRVSGGSNNEQFF.

The chain carries TRBV9 and TRBJ1-1, with D possibly matching TRBD1 (5 bases). The CDR3 length is 13 residues. The V and J ends lost 4 bases and 0 bases respectively, with 7 bases between them. Germline-derived CDR1 and CDR2 are SGDLS and YYNGEE. In DNA, the CDR3 is TGTGCCAGCAGCCTCAGGGTGAACACTGAAGCTTTCTTT. It encodes CASSLRVNTEAFF.

This chain uses TRBV5-1 with TRBJ1-2; D is possibly TRBD1 (5 bases). CDR3 length: 13 residues. The V and J ends lost 2 bases and 2 bases respectively, with 7 bases between them. The germline CDR1 and CDR2 sequences are SGHRS and YFSETQ. CDR3 residues: CASSFGGNYGYTF. In nucleotides, the CDR3 is TGCGCCAGCAGCTTCGGGGGAAACTATGGCTACACCTTC.

This rearrangement joins TRBV28 to TRBJ1-1, with a tentative D call TRBD1 (5 bases). Trimming removed 3 bases at V and 11 bases at J, with 19 bases between. The CDR3 is made up of 14 amino acids. Germline V gene sequence: CDR1 MDHEN, CDR2 SYDVKM. CDR3 in DNA: TGTGCCAGCAGTTTCGTAGAAGGGTCAGGGCTTGCTTTCTTT. Amino acids: CASSFVEGSGLAFF.

This chain connects TRBV19 to TRBJ2-1; TRBD2 agrees at 12 bases. The CDR3 has 17 amino acids. The germline V gene has CDR1 LNHDA and CDR2 SQIVND (reference sequence). V shed 1 base and J 7 bases; nucleotides not matched to a gene: 8. CDR3 nucleotide sequence: TGTGCCAGTAGTATAGTCACTAGCGGGGGGATGATAAATGAGCAGTTCTTC. This gives the protein CASSIVTSGGMINEQFF.

The rearrangement links TRBV5-1 to TRBJ2-5; possibly TRBD2 for D (6 bases). CDR3 length: 18 amino acids. V dropped 0 bases and J dropped 5 bases, with 23 bases sitting between them. Germline V gene data show CDR1 as SGHRS and CDR2 as YFSETQ. This CDR3 is CASSLASRLPWEVETQYF. The CDR3 DNA is TGCGCCAGCAGCTTGGCTTCGAGGCTCCCCTGGGAGGTCGAGACCCAGTACTTC.

V and J are TRBV18 and TRBJ1-2, with TRBD1 as a possible D gene (5 bases). The CDR3 contains 15 residues. V was cut by 3 bases and J by 4 bases, with 15 bases left in between. Germline V lookup: CDR1 KGHSH, CDR2 LQKENI. The CDR3 nucleotides are TGTGCCAGCTCACCTGAAACCCAGGGCTTCTATGGCTACACCTTC. It translates to CASSPETQGFYGYTF. The complete variable domain, with remaining parts taken from reference TRBV18 and TRBJ1-2, reads NAGVMQNPRHLVRRRGQEARLRCSPMKGHSHVYWYRQLPEEGLKFMVYLQKENIIDESGMPKERFSAEFPKEGPSILRIQQVVRGDSAAYFCASSPETQGFYGYTFGSGTRLTVV.

This chain links TRBV19 with TRBJ1-3; unclear D gene. The length of the CDR3 is 14 residues. V was pared by 5 bases and J by 4 bases, with 12 bases between. CDR1 LNHDA and CDR2 SQIVND come from the germline V gene (reference sequence). Here the CDR3 reads CASSASSGGNTIYF. The DNA for the CDR3 is TGTGCCAGTAGTGCAAGCTCGGGAGGAAACACCATATATTTT. The complete variable domain, with remaining parts taken from reference TRBV19 and TRBJ1-3, reads DGGITQSPKYLFRKEGQNVTLSCEQNLNHDAMYWYRQDPGQGLRLIYYSQIVNDFQKGDIAEGYSVSREKKESFPLTVTSAQKNPTAFYLCASSASSGGNTIYFGEGSWLTVV.

The V and J genes are TRBV5-4 and TRBJ1-2, with a possible D match to TRBD1 (5 bases). The CDR3 loop spans 12 amino acids. Germline V gene lookup returns CDR1 SGHNT and CDR2 YYREEE (reference sequence). Between the trimmed V and J ends, which lost 5 bases and 14 bases, there was a span of 19 bases. CDR3 residues: CASSTPNRLYTF. In nucleotides, the CDR3 is TGTGCCAGCAGTACCCCCAACAGGCTATATACCTTC.

On this clone itself: The sample has other DNA sequences that encode this CDR3 too. V usage is TRBV7-3 and J usage is TRBJ2-7; perhaps TRBD1 as D (6 bases). The V gene's germline CDR1 is SGHTA and CDR2 FQGTGA. The CDR3 is 11 amino acids. V shed 8 bases and J shed 6 bases, with 11 bases lying between them. CDR3 sequence: CASSGGGEQYF. CDR3 coding DNA: TGTGCCAGCTCTGGGGGCGGCGAGCAGTACTTC.

This chain links TRBV11-2 with TRBJ2-1; TRBD2 matches 12 bases. The CDR3 is 17 amino acids. With 5 bases clipped from V and 2 bases from J, the junction kept 7 bases outside the gene matches. Germline CDR1 reads SGHAT; CDR2 reads FQNNGV. This chain's CDR3 is CASSLWTSGTPYNEQFF. The CDR3 DNA reads TGTGCCAGCAGCCTGTGGACTAGCGGGACCCCCTACAATGAGCAGTTCTTC.

The J gene is TRBJ1-6, the V gene TRBV30; D not resolved. CDR1 and CDR2 from the germline V gene are GTSNPN and SVGIG (reference sequence). Trimming left V 2 bases short and J 4 bases short, with 6 bases between. This CDR3 is 13 amino acids long. The CDR3: CAWSILYNSPLHF. In nucleotides, the CDR3 is TGTGCCTGGAGTATACTATATAATTCACCCCTCCACTTT. The variable domain in full, completed from reference TRBV30 and TRBJ1-6, reads SQTIHQWPATLVQPVGSPLSLECTVEGTSNPNLYWYRQAAGRGLQLLFYSVGIGQISSEVPQNLSASRPQDRQFILSSKKLLLSDSGFYLCAWSILYNSPLHFGNGTRLTVT.

The chain has TRBV29-1 and TRBJ2-5; weak D call: TRBD1 (5 bases). Germline V gene sequence: CDR1 SQVTM, CDR2 ANQGSEA. The germline V and J ends were trimmed by 6 bases and 2 bases, with 7 bases remaining between them. The CDR3 is 11 residues long. The CDR3 DNA is TGCAGCGTAGACAGTCAAGAGACCCAGTACTTC. Translated: CSVDSQETQYF.

V gene TRBV27 combines with J gene TRBJ1-1; TRBD1 matches 7 bases. CDR1 MNHEY and CDR2 SMNVEV come from the germline V gene (reference sequence). This CDR3 spans 12 amino acids. V was pared by 5 bases and J by 6 bases, with 3 bases of the junction left unmatched. The CDR3 DNA reads TGTGCCAGCAGTATGACAGGGTCTGAAGCTTTCTTT. Translation: CASSMTGSEAFF.

This chain uses TRBV11-2 with TRBJ1-6; D is ambiguous. The CDR3 is 17 residues long. The germline V gene encodes CDR1 SGHAT and CDR2 FQNNGV. The V end lost 5 bases, the J end lost 0 bases, and 14 bases lay between the germline ends. The DNA for the CDR3 is TGTGCCAGCAGCCCAGCCCTAGACTTCTCCTATAATTCACCCCTCCACTTT. This translates into CASSPALDFSYNSPLHF. Full variable domain (outside the CDR3, taken from reference TRBV11-2 and TRBJ1-6): EAGVAQSPRYKIIEKRQSVAFWCNPISGHATLYWYQQILGQGPKLLIQFQNNGVVDDSQLPKDRFSAERLKGVDSTLKIQPAKLEDSAVYLCASSPALDFSYNSPLHFGNGTRLTVT.

V and J are TRBV5-1 and TRBJ2-1; D remains ambiguous. This CDR3 is built from 13 residues. V was clipped by 7 bases and J by 2 bases, with 10 bases between them. Germline values: CDR1 SGHRS, CDR2 YFSETQ. Here the CDR3 reads CASSANPYNEQFF. Written as DNA, the CDR3 is TGCGCCAGCTCAGCGAATCCCTACAATGAGCAGTTCTTC.

The chain combines TRBV5-1 with TRBJ1-4; 9 bases are shared with TRBD1. The length of the CDR3 is 15 residues. The J segment lost 8 bases and the V segment lost 0 bases, leaving 5 bases of the junction unmatched. Looked up from germline, CDR1 is SGHRS and CDR2 is YFSETQ. DNA for the CDR3: TGCGCCAGCAGCTTGGAAGGACAGGGGTACGAAAAACTGTTTTTT. Translating it yields CASSLEGQGYEKLFF.

This clone occurred once. This rearrangement joins TRBV2 to TRBJ2-1; 12 bases align to TRBD2. This CDR3 comprises 15 residues. Trimming removed 5 bases from V and 9 bases from J; junction bases left unmatched: 8. CDR1 and CDR2 (germline): SNHLY, FYNNEI. As DNA, the CDR3 is TGTGCCAGCAGTAGCGGGACTAGCGGGTATAGTGAGCAGTTCTTC. As protein: CASSSGTSGYSEQFF. The full variable domain, with the rest looked up from reference TRBV2 and TRBJ2-1, is EPEVTQTPSHQVTQMGQEVILRCVPISNHLYFYWYRQILGQKVEFLVSFYNNEISEKSEIFDDQFSVERPDGSNFTLKIRSTKLEDSAMYFCASSSGTSGYSEQFFGPGTRLTVL.

The chain has TRBV7-2 and TRBJ2-3, with unresolved D. The CDR3 is 17 amino acids. V lost 2 bases and J lost 4, with 19 bases in between. The germline V gene has CDR1 SGHTA and CDR2 FQGNSA. The DNA for the CDR3 is TGTGCCAGCAGCTTATATTCCGCAGTCAAGCGTCCAGATACGCAGTATTTT. The encoded protein is CASSLYSAVKRPDTQYF.

V and J are TRBV24-1 and TRBJ2-5, with 9 bases matching TRBD1. The length of the CDR3 is 16 residues. The germline gives CDR1 KGHDR, CDR2 SFDVKD. The junction had 8 bases not matched to a gene; V was cut back by 5 bases and J by 2 bases. The CDR3 is CATSVLPGQGQETQYF. The CDR3, as DNA: TGTGCCACCAGTGTCTTGCCGGGACAGGGTCAAGAGACCCAGTACTTC.

The rearrangement uses TRBV11-2 and TRBJ1-4, with 9 bases lining up with TRBD1. The V gene's germline CDR1 is SGHAT and CDR2 FQNNGV. V lost 2 bases and J lost 2; bases outside the gene matches: 12. The CDR3 consists of 19 residues. CDR3 nucleotides: TGTGCCAGCAGCTTATCCGTGTGGGGGACAGGGAGGACTAATGAAAAACTGTTTTTT. As protein: CASSLSVWGTGRTNEKLFF.

The V gene is TRBV3-1 (or the pseudogene TRBV3-2), the J gene TRBJ2-5, with a weak D call TRBD2 (6 bases). The CDR3 has 16 residues. Germline-derived CDR1 and CDR2 are LGHDT and YNNKEL (reference sequence). Trimming pared 2 bases from V and 4 bases from J, leaving 17 bases between. CDR3 sequence: CASSQSLAARGETQYF. The CDR3 DNA reads TGTGCCAGCAGCCAAAGCTTAGCGGCAAGGGGAGAGACCCAGTACTTC.

This clone has only a few counts. The chain is built from TRBV28 and TRBJ1-2, with D unclear. Looked up from germline, CDR1 is MDHEN and CDR2 is SYDVKM. V lost 10 bases to trimming and J lost 0 bases, with 12 bases between them. This CDR3 is built from 13 residues. The CDR3 reads CATTRATNYGYTF. As DNA, the CDR3 is TGTGCCACTACGAGGGCGACTAACTATGGCTACACCTTC.

This clone appeared once. The chain has TRBV6-5 and TRBJ1-1; 9 bases align to TRBD1. This CDR3 comprises 12 residues. Per germline, CDR1 MNHEY and CDR2 SVGAGI. J gave up 5 bases and V 7 bases, and 2 bases lay outside the gene matches. CDR3 in DNA: TGTGCCAGCACCGGACAGGGGACTGAAGCTTTCTTT. Amino acids: CASTGQGTEAFF.

The chain couples TRBV5-6 to TRBJ1-5; D is possibly TRBD1 (5 bases). Germline CDR1 reads SGHDT; CDR2 reads YYEEEE. Trimming removed 6 bases from V and 7 bases from J, with 14 bases in between. CDR3 length: 13 residues. CDR3 nucleotide sequence: TGTGCCAGCACCGCGTGGGGGGGACAGCCCCAGCATTTT. It yields the protein CASTAWGGQPQHF.

This clone was observed a single time. The chain links TRBV11-2 to TRBJ2-5; D is possibly TRBD2 (5 bases). Deletions cut 1 base from V and 5 bases from J, with 14 bases between. Per germline, CDR1 SGHAT and CDR2 FQNNGV. The CDR3 spans 15 residues. For the CDR3, the DNA is TGTGCCAGCAGCTTAGTAGGCAGCGGTGGGGAGACCCAGTACTTC. Translating it yields CASSLVGSGGETQYF.

The chain carries TRBV5-1 and TRBJ2-1; 8 positions match TRBD1. After removal of 4 bases from V and 9 bases from J, the junction contained 9 bases not matched to a gene. In germline, CDR1 is SGHRS, CDR2 YFSETQ. The CDR3 is 14 residues long. Here the CDR3 DNA reads TGCGCCAGCAGCCTCCGGACAGGGTTCGGTGAGCAGTTCTTC. It encodes CASSLRTGFGEQFF.

V gene TRBV18 combines with J gene TRBJ1-3, with unresolved D. The ends were cut back, 4 bases at V and 2 bases at J, with 6 bases in the middle. Germline V CDR1 and CDR2: KGHSH, LQKENI. This CDR3 region has 13 residues. This chain's CDR3 is CASSLRAGNTIYF. In DNA form, the CDR3 reads TGTGCCAGCTCACTTCGCGCTGGAAACACCATATATTTT.

The V and J genes are TRBV7-2 and TRBJ1-1; no firm D call. There are 14 residues in the CDR3. Trimming took 3 bases from V and 0 from J, leaving 8 bases between them. Per germline, CDR1 SGHTA and CDR2 FQGNSA. In DNA, the CDR3 is TGTGCCAGCAGCTTTACAGAGATGAACACTGAAGCTTTCTTT. Protein product: CASSFTEMNTEAFF.